This paragraph covers one T cell receptor beta chain sequence. The data are from a study of blood T cell repertoires in COVID-19. Study context: There were acute and convalescent COVID-19 samples, and they came from the United States, Italy and Spain.

The age range of participants was about 18 to 100 years, with residence in some 25 US areas. Assignments of participants to cohorts depended upon their own reported clinical history. Per the original data handling: The authors estimated nucleated cell counts from reference gene primer amplification. Profiling relied on immunoSEQ multiplex PCR, and the TCRdb table lists in-frame clones only, not all of them. Clone size and the V and J calls come from that table; the DNA yielded D and trimming. The top ten clones hold roughly 2% of a sample with about 270,000 clones, approximately 91% of them seen once. This TCR was sampled from a woman aged 40 to 55 with acute COVID-19. Sequenced sample: PBMCs or T cells enriched from blood (not recorded which).

CDR3 region: CASSPGTSGTLRETQYF. CDR3 coding DNA: TGTGCCAGCTCACCGGGGACTAGCGGGACGTTAAGGGAGACCCAGTACTTC. The rearrangement joins TRBV18 to TRBJ2-5; 13 bases line up with TRBD2. Unmatched junction bases numbered 9, after V lost 3 bases and J lost 5 bases. This CDR3 comprises 17 residues. The germline gives CDR1 KGHSH, CDR2 LQKENI.